This T cell receptor (beta chain) was captured by sequencing in a study of TIL therapy for anti-PD-1-resistant metastatic lung cancer. Study-wide context: Median tumor PD-L1 proportion score was approximately 6.3%.

As for time point: pre-treatment sample, taken before nivolumab and TIL therapy. V lost 0 bases and J 6 bases, leaving 9 bases between the germline ends. Germline CDR1 is LGHNA and CDR2 is YSLEER. This CDR3 is 13 amino acids long. The libraries were made with immunoSEQ v3. The data were produced by immunoSEQ multiplex PCR, yet TCRdb's version contains in-frame clones alone and is incomplete. The table has 55,000 to 60,000 clones, roughly 80% seen once. This chain connects TRBV4-3 to TRBJ2-7; D uncertain. This material consisted of blood, taken at baseline. The sequence was obtained from a person between 25 and 79 years old with non-small cell lung cancer. CDR3 sequence: CASSQEPLLEQYF. The CDR3 coding sequence is TGCGCCAGCAGCCAAGAACCCCTCCTCGAGCAGTACTTC.